The 11 T cell receptor beta chains given below trace back to one sample, sequenced in a study of blood T cell repertoires in COVID-19. Assay used: immunoSEQ multiplex PCR; TCRdb lists only in-frame clones, some missing. This table holds about 150,000 clones, approximately 87% found once. The sample comprised peripheral blood. Receptors originate from a human donor in a cohort sampled during active COVID-19.

The rearrangement uses TRBV14 and TRBJ1-2; TRBD1 might be the D (6 bases). This CDR3 contains 15 residues. Trimming left V 1 base short and J 5 bases short, with 14 bases between. The germline V gene has CDR1 SGHDN and CDR2 FVKESK. Written as DNA, the CDR3 is TGTGCCAGCAGCCAAGCGATGAGGGGGGGGTATGGCTACACCTTC. Translating it yields CASSQAMRGGYGYTF. Variable domain in full (rest from reference TRBV14 and TRBJ1-2): EAGVTQFPSHSVIEKGQTVTLRCDPISGHDNLYWYRRVMGKEIKFLLHFVKESKQDESGMPNNRFLAERTGGTYSTLKVQPAELEDSGVYFCASSQAMRGGYGYTFGSGTRLTVV.

The V and J genes are TRBV11-3 and TRBJ1-1; D call uncertain. Trimming left V 5 bases short and J 3 bases short, with 16 bases between. Per germline, CDR1 SGHNT and CDR2 YENEEA. The CDR3 is made up of 15 amino acids. CDR3 residues: CASSLLTGFDTEAFF. Here the CDR3 DNA reads TGTGCCAGCAGCCTATTGACGGGATTCGACACTGAAGCTTTCTTT.

CDR3 residues: CASSIDPLAGAVETQYF. CDR3 nucleotides: TGTGCCAGCAGCATTGACCCCTTGGCGGGGGCTGTGGAGACCCAGTACTTC. The chain couples TRBV5-4 to TRBJ2-5; perhaps TRBD2 as D (7 bases). CDR1 and CDR2 (germline): SGHNT, YYREEE (reference sequence). V was pared by 4 bases and J by 5 bases, with 24 bases between. The CDR3 spans 17 residues.

This rearrangement joins TRBV7-3 to TRBJ1-1; D remains unclear. The CDR3 totals 14 residues. With 2 bases removed from V and 4 bases from J, the gap between germline ends came to 11 bases. The germline V gene encodes CDR1 SGHTA and CDR2 FQGTGA. The CDR3 loop is CASSLLSGSTEAFF. The CDR3 DNA reads TGTGCCAGCAGCTTATTATCCGGGTCCACTGAAGCTTTCTTT.

The chain carries TRBV18 and TRBJ2-5; 13 positions agree with TRBD2. Germline values: CDR1 KGHSH, CDR2 LQKENI. V trimming: 3 bases; J trimming: 5 bases; junction bases outside the gene matches: 6. The CDR3 spans 16 residues. CDR3 protein: CASSPRTSGRGETQYF. As DNA, the CDR3 is TGTGCCAGCTCACCGCGGACTAGCGGGAGAGGGGAGACCCAGTACTTC. The variable domain in full, completed from reference TRBV18 and TRBJ2-5, reads NAGVMQNPRHLVRRRGQEARLRCSPMKGHSHVYWYRQLPEEGLKFMVYLQKENIIDESGMPKERFSAEFPKEGPSILRIQQVVRGDSAAYFCASSPRTSGRGETQYFGPGTRLLVL.

This clone was detected only once. The chain links TRBV19 to TRBJ2-7, with a tentative D call TRBD1 (6 bases). This CDR3 is 13 amino acids long. Germline V lookup: CDR1 LNHDA, CDR2 SQIVND (reference sequence). V was pared by 8 bases and J by 3 bases, with 14 bases between. This CDR3 reads CASLGTQGYEQYF. In DNA form, the CDR3 reads TGTGCCAGTTTGGGGACACAAGGCTACGAGCAGTACTTC.

This clone was found a few times. The V gene is TRBV5-4, the J gene TRBJ2-2, with D perhaps matching TRBD1 (5 bases). The germline gives CDR1 SGHNT, CDR2 YYREEE (reference sequence). This CDR3 comprises 16 residues. Trimming cost V 1 base and J 2 bases, with 12 bases left between them. The CDR3 region is CASSLSPQGNTGELFF. The CDR3 DNA reads TGTGCCAGCAGCTTGAGTCCGCAGGGTAACACCGGGGAGCTGTTTTTT. The full variable domain, rest sourced from reference TRBV5-4 and TRBJ2-2, is ETGVTQSPTHLIKTRGQQVTLRCSSQSGHNTVSWYQQALGQGPQFIFQYYREEENGRGNFPPRFSGLQFPNYSSELNVNALELDDSALYLCASSLSPQGNTGELFFGEGSRLTVL.

J is TRBJ1-3 and V is TRBV3-1 (or the pseudogene TRBV3-2); a possible D gene is TRBD1 (6 bases). The CDR3 sequence is 17 residues long. Germline-derived CDR1 and CDR2 are LGHDT and YNNKEL (reference sequence). Deletions cut 5 bases from V and 2 bases from J, with 19 bases between. CDR3 nucleotides: TGTGCCAGCAGCGCAACGCCTACAGGGTCGCCTGGAAACACCATATATTTT. Protein sequence: CASSATPTGSPGNTIYF.

The chain joins TRBV6-2 or TRBV6-3 to TRBJ1-4; 10 bases agree with TRBD1. V trimming: 6 bases; J trimming: 8 bases; junction bases outside the gene matches: 6. Looked up from germline, CDR1 is MNHEY and CDR2 is SVGEGT. The CDR3 spans 14 residues. The CDR3 DNA reads TGTGCCAGCAGCCGGACAGGGGGACTCGAAAAACTGTTTTTT. Amino acid sequence: CASSRTGGLEKLFF.

The chain has TRBV5-4 and TRBJ2-3; 11 bases are a match to TRBD2. The CDR3 is 16 amino acids. V was clipped by 4 bases and J by 7 bases; unmatched bases: 11. Germline CDR1 is SGHNT and CDR2 is YYREEE (reference sequence). The CDR3 reads CASSRTSGSIMNTQYF. CDR3 DNA: TGTGCCAGCAGCCGGACTAGCGGGTCGATTATGAATACGCAGTATTTT.

This clone was counted a few times. The chain joins TRBV6-6 to TRBJ1-1, with D maybe TRBD1 (6 bases). V was pared by 5 bases and J by 4 bases, with 14 bases between. Germline-derived CDR1 and CDR2 are MNHNY and SVGAGI (reference sequence). CDR3 size: 14 residues. The CDR3 spells CASSRTESSTEAFF. CDR3 nucleotide sequence: TGTGCCAGCAGTCGGACAGAGAGCAGCACTGAAGCTTTCTTT.